The 18 T cell receptor beta chains below come from one sample, sequenced in a study of blood T cell repertoires in COVID-19 (dated by TCRdb to the early 2020s). The library relied on the immunoSEQ multiplex PCR assay. This immuneACCESS table, as held by TCRdb, lists in-frame sequences with V and J called but not all clones. Of the missing ones, under half trace to an unresolved V gene in checked studies; the others have no known cause. The sample profile shows around 230,000 clones; roughly 90% of them were found once. The ten largest clones add up to 3.5% to 4.5% of the sample. The specimen was PBMCs or T cells enriched from blood (not recorded which). All receptors come from a woman aged 25 to 39 with acute COVID-19.

Remarks on this clone: This sample also contains other DNA sequences that code for the same CDR3. This rearrangement joins TRBV7-2 to TRBJ2-7, with 7 bases that match TRBD2. Germline values: CDR1 SGHTA, CDR2 FQGNSA. The ends lost 0 bases at V and 0 bases at J; junction bases unmatched: 2. The CDR3 totals 15 residues. The CDR3 DNA follows: TGTGCCAGCAGCTTAGCGGGGGGGAGCTCCTACGAGCAGTACTTC. Amino acids: CASSLAGGSSYEQYF.

The chain employs TRBV12-3 or TRBV12-4 and TRBJ1-2; D gene uncertain. With 3 bases removed from V and 3 bases from J, the gap between germline ends came to 8 bases. CDR3 length: 13 residues. The CDR3 nucleotides read TGTGCCAGCAGTTTTAAGGAGGACTATGGCTACACCTTC. Translated, it gives CASSFKEDYGYTF.

The V gene is TRBV28, the J gene TRBJ1-4, with D maybe TRBD1 (6 bases). Germline V gives CDR1 MDHEN, CDR2 SYDVKM. Trimming cost V 8 bases and J 4 bases, with 11 bases left between them. CDR3 length equals 13 residues. CDR3 coding DNA: TGTGCCAGCCTCGGACAGAATAATGAAAAACTGTTTTTT. Amino acid sequence: CASLGQNNEKLFF.

The chain employs TRBV10-3 and TRBJ1-5, with 7 positions matching TRBD1. The J segment lost 2 bases and the V segment lost 10 bases, leaving 8 bases of the junction unmatched. The CDR3 consists of 14 residues. CDR1 ENHRY and CDR2 SYGVKD come from the germline V gene. CDR3 sequence reads: CATRQGLGNQPQHF. CDR3 nucleotide sequence: TGTGCCACCCGACAGGGTCTGGGCAATCAGCCCCAGCATTTT.

This clone has just one count. The J gene is TRBJ2-7, the V gene TRBV30; a weak D match, TRBD2 (5 bases). Trimming pared 5 bases from V and 4 bases from J, leaving 12 bases between. This CDR3 has 12 residues. From germline, CDR1 is GTSNPN and CDR2 SVGIG (reference sequence). CDR3 nucleotides: TGTGCCTGGGACGGACTGGGGTACGAGCAGTACTTC. It yields the protein CAWDGLGYEQYF.

This clone was counted between two and nine times. The DNA is left out, because the CDR3 cannot be placed on it with certainty; the CDR3 is given as TCRdb lists it. The genes are TRBV21-1 and TRBJ1-3; the D segment call TRBD1 is taken from the table without a DNA check. TRBV21-1 is tagged as a pseudogene. The CDR3 is made up of 17 amino acids, end residues included. CDR3: CASSPLAGVASGNTIYF.

The rearrangement uses TRBV13 and TRBJ2-7; D is uncertain. Germline CDR1 is PRHDT and CDR2 is FYEKMQ (reference sequence). The CDR3 covers 14 residues. V gave up 5 bases and J gave up 6 bases, with 17 bases separating them. CDR3 in amino acids: CASSQGPPTGEQYF. CDR3 DNA sequence: TGTGCCAGCAGCCAAGGTCCTCCGACGGGCGAGCAGTACTTC.

This clone has just one count. V gene TRBV28 combines with J gene TRBJ2-6; no firm D call. In germline, CDR1 is MDHEN, CDR2 SYDVKM. The CDR3 extends over 16 amino acids. V lost 4 bases, J lost 0 bases, and 10 bases lay in between. Written as DNA, the CDR3 is TGTGCCAGCAGTTCGTCGGTATTCTCTGGGGCCAACGTCCTGACTTTC. It codes for CASSSSVFSGANVLTF.

The chain is built from TRBV5-1 and TRBJ1-2; weak D call: TRBD1 (5 bases). CDR1 and CDR2 from the germline V gene are SGHRS and YFSETQ. V lost 0 bases and J 8 bases, leaving 14 bases between the germline ends. There are 14 residues in the CDR3. This CDR3 is CASSLAGQGSGYTF. The CDR3 nucleotides are TGCGCCAGCAGCTTGGCCGGGCAGGGAAGCGGCTACACCTTC.

The chain recombines TRBV15 with TRBJ1-4; no clear D gene. Germline V gene data show CDR1 as LNHNV and CDR2 as YYDKDF (reference sequence). The CDR3 is 18 residues long. Trimming removed 1 base at V and 6 bases at J, with 21 bases between. CDR3 sequence (DNA): TGTGCCACCAGCAGAGTTCCGTACAGCCGGCCCCAGGATGAAAAACTGTTTTTT. Its protein is CATSRVPYSRPQDEKLFF. The full variable domain, in which reference TRBV15 and TRBJ1-4 provide the parts outside the CDR3, is DAMVIQNPRYQVTQFGKPVTLSCSQTLNHNVMYWYQQKSSQAPKLLFHYYDKDFNNEADTPDNFQSRRPNTSFCFLDIRSPGLGDTAMYLCATSRVPYSRPQDEKLFFGSGTQLSVL.

The rearrangement joins TRBV19 to TRBJ2-1; the D gene is possibly TRBD2 (6 bases). The V and J ends lost 4 bases and 3 bases respectively, with 19 bases between them. Germline CDR1 LNHDA, CDR2 SQIVND (reference sequence). The CDR3 loop spans 17 amino acids. CDR3 sequence reads: CASSRSVGGRFYNEQFF. CDR3 DNA sequence: TGTGCCAGTAGTAGAAGTGTCGGGGGACGCTTCTACAATGAGCAGTTCTTC. Full variable domain (remainder filled in from reference TRBV19 and TRBJ2-1): DGGITQSPKYLFRKEGQNVTLSCEQNLNHDAMYWYRQDPGQGLRLIYYSQIVNDFQKGDIAEGYSVSREKKESFPLTVTSAQKNPTAFYLCASSRSVGGRFYNEQFFGPGTRLTVL.

The gene calls are TRBV18 and TRBJ1-6; 9 bases line up with TRBD1. With V trimmed by 0 bases and J by 5 bases, 2 bases remained unmatched. Germline V gene sequence: CDR1 KGHSH, CDR2 LQKENI. The length of the CDR3 is 16 residues. In DNA form, the CDR3 reads TGTGCCAGCTCACCACCGGGACAGGGCGATAATTCACCCCTCCACTTT. Amino acids: CASSPPGQGDNSPLHF.

The chain combines TRBV28 with TRBJ1-1; D may be TRBD1 (5 bases). The CDR3 runs 14 residues. CDR1 and CDR2 (germline): MDHEN, SYDVKM. V lost 0 bases, J lost 1 base, and 6 bases lay in between. The CDR3 DNA reads as TGTGCCAGCAGTTTATGGCAGGGGAACACTGAAGCTTTCTTT. Its translation is CASSLWQGNTEAFF.

V is TRBV12-3 or TRBV12-4 and J is TRBJ1-1; D ambiguous. Trimming took 3 bases from V and 6 from J, leaving 8 bases between them. This CDR3 region has 12 residues. DNA of the CDR3: TGTGCCAGCAGTTTCGGAGGTCCTGAAGCTTTCTTT. This gives the protein CASSFGGPEAFF.

The J gene is TRBJ2-3, the V gene TRBV6-5; 8 nucleotides line up with TRBD2. V shed 8 bases and J 1 base; nucleotides not matched to a gene: 5. The CDR3 is 14 residues long. Germline V gene lookup returns CDR1 MNHEY and CDR2 SVGAGI. Written as DNA, the CDR3 is TGTGCCAGCGGAGATAGCGGGGGCACAGATACGCAGTATTTT. This codes for CASGDSGGTDTQYF.

This chain joins TRBV6-1 and TRBJ2-7, with D possibly matching TRBD1 (5 bases). This CDR3 has 13 residues. Germline V gives CDR1 MNHNS, CDR2 SASEGT. Trimming cost V 3 bases and J 4 bases, with 10 bases left between them. The CDR3 region is CASSDQGGYEQYF. The CDR3 DNA sequence: TGTGCCAGCAGTGATCAGGGTGGGTACGAGCAGTACTTC.

The chain uses TRBV5-4 and TRBJ2-1; 13 bases agree with TRBD2. J was trimmed by 8 bases and V by 4 bases; bases with no gene match: 6. Germline V lookup: CDR1 SGHNT, CDR2 YYREEE (reference sequence). The CDR3 spans 15 residues. The CDR3 bases are TGTGCCAGCAGCCCCGGGACTAGCGGGGCAGATGAGCAGTTCTTC. As protein: CASSPGTSGADEQFF.

The V call is TRBV10-1, the J call TRBJ2-5; a weak D match, TRBD1 (6 bases). V dropped 2 bases and J dropped 3 bases, with 10 bases sitting between them. CDR3 length: 14 residues. Germline V gives CDR1 WNHNN, CDR2 SYGVQD (reference sequence). CDR3 nucleotide sequence: TGCGCCAGCAGTGAGCAACCAGGGGAAGAGACCCAGTACTTC. This codes for CASSEQPGEETQYF.